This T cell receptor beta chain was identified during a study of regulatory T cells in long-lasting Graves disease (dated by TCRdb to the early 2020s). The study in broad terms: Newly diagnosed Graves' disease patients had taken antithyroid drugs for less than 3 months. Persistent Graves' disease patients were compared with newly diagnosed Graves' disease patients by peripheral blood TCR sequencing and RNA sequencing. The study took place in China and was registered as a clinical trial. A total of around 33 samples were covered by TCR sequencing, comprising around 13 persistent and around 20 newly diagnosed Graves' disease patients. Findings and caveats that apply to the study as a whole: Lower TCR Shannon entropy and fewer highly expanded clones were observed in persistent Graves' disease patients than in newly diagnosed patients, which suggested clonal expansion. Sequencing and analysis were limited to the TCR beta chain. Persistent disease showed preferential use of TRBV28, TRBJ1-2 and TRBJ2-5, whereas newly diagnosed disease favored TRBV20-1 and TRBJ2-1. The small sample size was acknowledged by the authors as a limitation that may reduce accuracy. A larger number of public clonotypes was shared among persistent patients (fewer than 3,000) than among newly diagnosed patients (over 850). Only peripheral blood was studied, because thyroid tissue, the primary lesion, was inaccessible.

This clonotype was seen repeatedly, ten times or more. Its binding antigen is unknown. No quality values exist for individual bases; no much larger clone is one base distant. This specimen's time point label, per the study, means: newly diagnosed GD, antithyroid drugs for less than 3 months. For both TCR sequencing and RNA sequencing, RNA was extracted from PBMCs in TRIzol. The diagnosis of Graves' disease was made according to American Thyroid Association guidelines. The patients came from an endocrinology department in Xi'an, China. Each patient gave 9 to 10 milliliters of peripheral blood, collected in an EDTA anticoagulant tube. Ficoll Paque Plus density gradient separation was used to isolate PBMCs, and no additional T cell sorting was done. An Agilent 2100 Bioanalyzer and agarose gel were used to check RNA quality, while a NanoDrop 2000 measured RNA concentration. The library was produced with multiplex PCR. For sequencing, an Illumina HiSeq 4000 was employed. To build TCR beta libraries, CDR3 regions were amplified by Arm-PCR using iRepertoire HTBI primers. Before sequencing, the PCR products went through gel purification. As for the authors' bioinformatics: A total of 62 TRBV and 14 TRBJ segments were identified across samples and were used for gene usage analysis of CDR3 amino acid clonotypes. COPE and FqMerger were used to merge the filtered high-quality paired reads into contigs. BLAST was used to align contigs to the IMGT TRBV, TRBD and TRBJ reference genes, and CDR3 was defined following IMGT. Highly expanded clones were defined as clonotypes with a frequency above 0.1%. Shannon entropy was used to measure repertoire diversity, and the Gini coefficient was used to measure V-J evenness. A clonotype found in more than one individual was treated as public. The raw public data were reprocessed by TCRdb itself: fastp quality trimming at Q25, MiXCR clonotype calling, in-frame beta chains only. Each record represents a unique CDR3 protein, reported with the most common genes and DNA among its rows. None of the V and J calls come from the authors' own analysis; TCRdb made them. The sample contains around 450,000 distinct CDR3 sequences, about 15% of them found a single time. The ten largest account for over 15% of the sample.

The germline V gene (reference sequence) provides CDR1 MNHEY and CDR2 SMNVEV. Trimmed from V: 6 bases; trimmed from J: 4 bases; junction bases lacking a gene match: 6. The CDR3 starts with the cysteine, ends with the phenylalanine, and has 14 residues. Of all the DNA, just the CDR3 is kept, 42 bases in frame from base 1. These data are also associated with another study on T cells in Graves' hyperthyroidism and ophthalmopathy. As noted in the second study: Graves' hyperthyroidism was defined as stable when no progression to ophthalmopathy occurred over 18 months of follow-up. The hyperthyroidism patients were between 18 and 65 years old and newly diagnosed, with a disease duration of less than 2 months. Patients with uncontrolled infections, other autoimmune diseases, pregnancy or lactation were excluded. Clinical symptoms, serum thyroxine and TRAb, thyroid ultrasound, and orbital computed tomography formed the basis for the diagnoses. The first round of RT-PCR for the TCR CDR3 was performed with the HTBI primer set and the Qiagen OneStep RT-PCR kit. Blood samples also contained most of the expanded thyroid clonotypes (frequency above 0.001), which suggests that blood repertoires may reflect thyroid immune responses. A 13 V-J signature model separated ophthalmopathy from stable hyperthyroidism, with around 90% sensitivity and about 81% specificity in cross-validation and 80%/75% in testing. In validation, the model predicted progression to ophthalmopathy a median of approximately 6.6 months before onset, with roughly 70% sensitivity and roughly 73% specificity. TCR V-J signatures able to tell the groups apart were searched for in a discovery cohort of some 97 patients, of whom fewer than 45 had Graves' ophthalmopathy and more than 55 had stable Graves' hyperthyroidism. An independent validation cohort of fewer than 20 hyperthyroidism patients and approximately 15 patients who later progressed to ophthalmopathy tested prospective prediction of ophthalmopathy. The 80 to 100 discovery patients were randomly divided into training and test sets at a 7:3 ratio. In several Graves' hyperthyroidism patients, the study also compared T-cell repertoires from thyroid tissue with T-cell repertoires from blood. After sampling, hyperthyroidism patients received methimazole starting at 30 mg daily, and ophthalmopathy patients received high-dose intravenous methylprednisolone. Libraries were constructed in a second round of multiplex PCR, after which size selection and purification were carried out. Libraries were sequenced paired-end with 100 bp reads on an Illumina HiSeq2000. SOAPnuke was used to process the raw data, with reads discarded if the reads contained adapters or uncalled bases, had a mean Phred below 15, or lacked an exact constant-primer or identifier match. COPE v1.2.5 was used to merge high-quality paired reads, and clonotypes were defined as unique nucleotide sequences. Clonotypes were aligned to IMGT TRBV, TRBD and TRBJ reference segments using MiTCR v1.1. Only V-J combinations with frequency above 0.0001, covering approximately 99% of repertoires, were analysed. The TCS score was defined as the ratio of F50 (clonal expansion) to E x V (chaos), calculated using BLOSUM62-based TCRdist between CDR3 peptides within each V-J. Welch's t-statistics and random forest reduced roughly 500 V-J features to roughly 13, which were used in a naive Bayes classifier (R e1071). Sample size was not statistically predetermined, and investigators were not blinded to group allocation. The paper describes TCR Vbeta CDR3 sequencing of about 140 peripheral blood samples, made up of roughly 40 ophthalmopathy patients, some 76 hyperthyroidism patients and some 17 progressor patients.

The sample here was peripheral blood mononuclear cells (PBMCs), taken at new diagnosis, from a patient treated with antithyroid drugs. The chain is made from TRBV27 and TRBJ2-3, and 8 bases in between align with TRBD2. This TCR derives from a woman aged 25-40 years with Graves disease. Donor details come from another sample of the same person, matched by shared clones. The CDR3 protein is CASSTSGYADTQYF. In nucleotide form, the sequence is TGTGCCAGCAGCACTAGCGGTTACGCAGATACGCAGTATTTT.